A single sample is the source of the 8 T cell receptor beta chains below, sequenced in a study of TIL therapy for anti-PD-1-resistant metastatic lung cancer. As to time point: pre-treatment sample, taken before nivolumab and TIL therapy. The tumor samples were excised metastases, mostly pleural nodules or supraclavicular lymph nodes. The immunoSEQ assay was v3. TCRdb's copy holds only in-frame clones and misses some; the assay was immunoSEQ multiplex PCR. The table records 5,000 to 6,500 clones, around three fifths of them present only once. The sample was tumor tissue, taken at baseline. All receptors come from a person between 25 and 79 years old with non-small cell lung cancer.

The chain is built from TRBV14 and TRBJ2-7; TRBD2 agrees at 13 bases. Germline values: CDR1 SGHDN, CDR2 FVKESK. The CDR3 sequence is 15 residues long. With V trimmed by 4 bases and J by 2 bases, 2 bases remained unmatched. CDR3 in amino acids: CASSPGLAGAYEQYF. The CDR3 DNA reads TGTGCCAGCAGCCCCGGACTAGCGGGGGCCTACGAGCAGTACTTC.

In this sample, this clone turned up once. The CDR3 sequence is CASTDRLETALTDTQYF. In DNA form, the CDR3 reads TGTGCCAGCACCGATCGGTTGGAGACAGCGTTAACAGATACGCAGTATTTT. V gene TRBV21-1 combines with J gene TRBJ2-3; the table names TRBD1, a call not compared with the DNA. TRBV21-1 is deemed a pseudogene. This CDR3 spans 17 amino acids.

This clone was picked up one time. J is TRBJ1-2 and V is TRBV7-2, with 11 nucleotides matching TRBD1. The ends lost 5 bases at V and 4 bases at J; junction bases unmatched: 6. Germline V gives CDR1 SGHTA, CDR2 FQGNSA. CDR3 size: 15 residues. Here the CDR3 DNA reads TGTGCCAGCAGCCAAGGACAGGGGGCATTCTATGGCTACACCTTC. Its translation is CASSQGQGAFYGYTF.

The V gene is TRBV5-1, the J gene TRBJ1-4; perhaps TRBD1 as D (5 bases). Trimming removed 5 bases at V and 5 bases at J, with 13 bases between. Germline V gene data show CDR1 as SGHRS and CDR2 as YFSETQ. The CDR3 runs to 14 residues. The CDR3 spells CASSSDTGNEKLFF. CDR3 nucleotides: TGCGCCAGCAGTTCGGACACGGGGAATGAAAAACTGTTTTTT.

The CDR3 region has the DNA TGTGCCAGCAGTGCCACCGGTTTTAATGAAAAACTGTTTTTT. It is translated as CASSATGFNEKLFF. The chain has TRBV2 and TRBJ1-4; D gene uncertain. V lost 4 bases, J lost 4 bases, and 10 bases lay in between. In germline, CDR1 is SNHLY, CDR2 FYNNEI. The CDR3 loop spans 14 amino acids.

The genes are TRBV6-6 and TRBJ2-1, with 7 bases that match TRBD2. Germline V CDR1 and CDR2: MNHNY, SVGAGI (reference sequence). Trimming took 6 bases from V and 8 from J; bases not matched to a gene: 7. The CDR3 is 13 amino acids. The CDR3 region has the DNA TGTGCCAGCAGAGTATCCAGCGGGGATGAGCAGTTCTTC. It codes for CASRVSSGDEQFF.

The rearrangement links TRBV10-2 to TRBJ1-2, with 9 bases aligning to TRBD1. CDR1 is WSHSY and CDR2 is SAAADI in the germline V gene. J gave up 4 bases and V 10 bases, and 4 bases lay outside the gene matches. This CDR3 region has 12 residues. DNA of the CDR3: TGCGCCACTAGGGGACAGGGCTATGGCTACACCTTC. Translated: CATRGQGYGYTF.

The chain has TRBV3-1 (or the pseudogene TRBV3-2) and TRBJ2-7, with D unresolved. Germline V gene lookup returns CDR1 LGHDT and CDR2 YNNKEL (reference sequence). CDR3 length equals 12 residues. V was pared by 1 base and J by 0 bases, with 1 base between. The CDR3 region is CASSQVSYEQYF. As DNA, the CDR3 is TGTGCCAGCAGCCAAGTCTCCTACGAGCAGTACTTC.